These T cell receptor beta chains were read from a single sample in a study of T-cell reconstitution after alpha-beta-depleted transplantation in children. TCRdb itself ran the PCR reads through MiXCR, one entry per CDR3 protein. Here the sample spans roughly 610,000 distinct CDR3 sequences, under 12% being singletons. Source: PBMCs from the stem cell graft donor, taken from the stem cell graft. These receptors came from a human donor who donated a stem cell graft to a child with acute myeloid leukemia. Each CDR3 is given with its conserved first and last residue. Each record gives: D gene, clone size, V gene, J gene, CDR3 protein, CDR3 DNA. The D gene is left open where the match is weak. The size entry is marked missing in some rows and otherwise reads once, few, many or a size class.

D gene: .; clone size: .; V gene: TRBV3-1; J gene: TRBJ2-6; CDR3 protein: CASSQGAVAGANVLTF; CDR3 DNA: TGTGCCAGCAGCCAAGGCGCAGTTGCTGGGGCCAACGTCCTGACTTTC
D gene: .; clone size: .; V gene: TRBV6-2/TRBV6-3; J gene: TRBJ2-1; CDR3 protein: CASRHDKVEQFF; CDR3 DNA: TGTGCCAGCCGCCACGACAAAGTTGAGCAGTTCTTC
D gene: TRBD1; clone size: many; V gene: TRBV10-3; J gene: TRBJ2-7; CDR3 protein: CAIRVPGQVLEQYF; CDR3 DNA: TGTGCCATCAGAGTTCCGGGACAGGTCCTGGAGCAGTACTTC
D gene: .; clone size: .; V gene: TRBV9; J gene: TRBJ2-5; CDR3 protein: CASSVGSFQETQYF; CDR3 DNA: TGTGCCAGCAGCGTAGGATCTTTCCAAGAGACCCAGTACTTC
D gene: .; clone size: .; V gene: TRBV20-1; J gene: TRBJ1-3; CDR3 protein: CSAREVGQTGNTIYF; CDR3 DNA: TGCAGTGCTAGAGAGGTCGGCCAAACTGGAAACACCATATATTTT
D gene: TRBD1; clone size: many; V gene: TRBV20-1; J gene: TRBJ1-3; CDR3 protein: CSASDTGTGISGNTIYF; CDR3 DNA: TGCAGTGCTAGCGATACCGGGACAGGGATCTCTGGAAACACCATATATTTT
D gene: .; clone size: few; V gene: TRBV27; J gene: TRBJ2-1; CDR3 protein: CASSSQGPYNEQFF; CDR3 DNA: TGTGCCAGCAGTTCGCAGGGTCCCTACAATGAGCAGTTCTTC
D gene: TRBD1; clone size: .; V gene: TRBV28; J gene: TRBJ1-2; CDR3 protein: CASTFRGTGNGYTF; CDR3 DNA: TGTGCCAGCACCTTTCGGGGGACAGGGAATGGCTACACCTTC
D gene: .; clone size: many; V gene: TRBV5-1; J gene: TRBJ2-3; CDR3 protein: CASSLGEHTQYF; CDR3 DNA: TGCGCCAGCAGCTTGGGGGAGCATACGCAGTATTTT
D gene: TRBD2; clone size: few; V gene: TRBV20-1; J gene: TRBJ2-3; CDR3 protein: CSASGAGATDTQYF; CDR3 DNA: TGCAGTGCTAGTGGGGCGGGAGCCACAGATACGCAGTATTTT
D gene: TRBD1; clone size: .; V gene: TRBV12-3/TRBV12-4; J gene: TRBJ2-2; CDR3 protein: CASSLNRGLNTGELFF; CDR3 DNA: TGTGCCAGCAGTCTAAACAGGGGCCTCAACACCGGGGAGCTGTTTTTT
D gene: TRBD2; clone size: many; V gene: TRBV15; J gene: TRBJ2-5; CDR3 protein: CATSRGLAGEETQYF; CDR3 DNA: TGTGCCACCAGCAGAGGACTAGCGGGAGAAGAGACCCAGTACTTC
D gene: .; clone size: .; V gene: TRBV5-1; J gene: TRBJ2-3; CDR3 protein: CASSLTWDSTDTQYF; CDR3 DNA: TGCGCCAGCAGCCTTACGTGGGATAGCACAGATACGCAGTATTTT
D gene: .; clone size: .; V gene: TRBV20-1; J gene: TRBJ2-1; CDR3 protein: CSAIFGQRLEQFF; CDR3 DNA: TGCAGTGCTATCTTCGGGCAGCGTCTTGAGCAGTTCTTC
D gene: .; clone size: .; V gene: TRBV28; J gene: TRBJ2-7; CDR3 protein: CATVGNSYEQYF; CDR3 DNA: TGTGCCACCGTGGGTAACTCCTACGAGCAGTACTTC
D gene: TRBD2; clone size: many; V gene: TRBV27; J gene: TRBJ2-1; CDR3 protein: CASSPLAGGMYNEQF; CDR3 DNA: TGTGCCAGCAGTCCCCTAGCGGGAGGCATGTACAATGAGCAGTTC